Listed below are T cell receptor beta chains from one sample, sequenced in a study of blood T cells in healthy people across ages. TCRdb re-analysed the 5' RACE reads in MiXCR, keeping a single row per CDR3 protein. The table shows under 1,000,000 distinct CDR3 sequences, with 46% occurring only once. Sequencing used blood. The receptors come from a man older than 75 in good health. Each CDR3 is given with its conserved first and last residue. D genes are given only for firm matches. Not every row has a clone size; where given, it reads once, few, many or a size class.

TGTGCCAGCAGCGGCCTTCTAGGGGGGGCCAACGTCCCGACTTTC,CASSGLLGGANVPTF,-,-,TRBJ2-6,TRBV9
TGTGCCAGCAGCGTAGGCGGTAGCACAGATACGCAGTATTTT,CASSVGGSTDTQYF,-,many,TRBJ2-3,TRBV9
TGCAGTGCTAGGGGGACTAGCGGGATATTAGATGAGCAGTTCTTC,CSARGTSGILDEQFF,TRBD2,few,TRBJ2-1,TRBV20-1
TGTGCCAGCAGTGTAAGGACCGGGACAGGATTATCCTACGAGCAGTACTTC,CASSVRTGTGLSYEQYF,TRBD1,many,TRBJ2-7,TRBV27
TGTGCCAGCAGCAGCCAACCGGGGAACAATGAGCAGTTCTTC,CASSSQPGNNEQFF,-,few,TRBJ2-1,TRBV7-2
TGCAGTGCCCCTCAGCCTAGCGGGGGCTCCTACGAGCAGTACTTC,CSAPQPSGGSYEQYF,TRBD2,-,TRBJ2-7,TRBV20-1
TGTGCCATCAGTGTGACAGCTCTGAGGGCCAACGTCCTGACTTTC,CAISVTALRANVLTF,-,-,TRBJ2-6,TRBV10-3
TGCAGCGTCTCCTTTAGCGGGGGGGCTTGGCGCACAGATACGCAGTATTTT,CSVSFSGGAWRTDTQYF,TRBD2,-,TRBJ2-3,TRBV29-1
TGTGCCAGTAGCCCTGCCGGAAGGTCTTACAATGAGCAGTACTTC,CASSPAGRSYNEQYF,-,-,TRBJ2-7,TRBV19
TGTGCCATCAGTGAGCCCAGGGAGCCAAACACCATATATTTT,CAISEPREPNTIYF,-,-,TRBJ1-3,TRBV10-3
TGCAGTGCTTTTAGCGGGGGGATCTACAATGGGCAGTTCTTC,CSAFSGGIYNGQFF,TRBD2,-,TRBJ2-1,TRBV20-1
TGTGCCAGCAGTTGGCAGAACTATGGCTACACCTTC,CASSWQNYGYTF,-,-,TRBJ1-2,TRBV25-1
TGTGCCAGCAGCCCACGATCTTTGCGGGAGAGCTCCTACAATGAGCAGTTCTTC,CASSPRSLRESSYNEQFF,TRBD2,few,TRBJ2-1,TRBV3-1
TGTGCCAGCAGTTCCCTCGGACAGCCCCTCCACTTT,CASSSLGQPLHF,-,-,TRBJ1-6,TRBV12-3/TRBV12-4
TGTGCCACCGGGACAGACCACGAGCAGTACTTC,CATGTDHEQYF,TRBD1,-,TRBJ2-7,TRBV10-3
TGCAGCGTTGTGGGATCTCACAGGGAAGGCTACGAGCAGTACTTC,CSVVGSHREGYEQYF,-,-,TRBJ2-7,TRBV29-1
TGTGCTAGCGGAAAGGAAGGAGATGAGCAGTTCTTC,CASGKEGDEQFF,-,-,TRBJ2-1,TRBV7-2
TGTGCCATCAGTGAGACGGAGAACACTGAAGCTTTCTTT,CAISETENTEAFF,-,-,TRBJ1-1,TRBV10-3
TGTGCCATCAGTGAGCTACAGGGAAAATCTGAAGCTTTCTTT,CAISELQGKSEAFF,-,few,TRBJ1-1,TRBV10-3
TGCGCCAGCAGCCCGTCGGGGGCAGTGGCCAAAAACATTCAGTACTTC,CASSPSGAVAKNIQYF,-,-,TRBJ2-4,TRBV5-1
TGTGCCAGCAGTCCGGGACACCTTAGCAATCAGCCCCAGCATTTT,CASSPGHLSNQPQHF,-,-,TRBJ1-5,TRBV6-5
TGTGCCATCAGTCTGGGTCTCGACCACGAGCAGTACTTC,CAISLGLDHEQYF,-,-,TRBJ2-7,TRBV10-3
TGCGCCAGCAGCTCCCCAGGGAGTATCCCAAATACGCAGTATTTT,CASSSPGSIPNTQYF,-,-,TRBJ2-3,TRBV5-1
TGTGCCAGCAGCCCCTCACAGGGGGTTTCCTACGAGCAGTACTTC,CASSPSQGVSYEQYF,TRBD1,once,TRBJ2-7,TRBV2
TGTGCCAGCAGCTCGGTACGGGACGCAGGTTTCGGGGCCAACGTCCTGACTTTC,CASSSVRDAGFGANVLTF,-,-,TRBJ2-6,TRBV13
TGCAGTGCTTCCTCCGGGAACGCCAAGTTCTTC,CSASSGNAKFF,-,-,TRBJ2-1,TRBV20-1
TGTGCCAGCAGCCTCCGGGGATCCTCGGAAGAGACCCAGTACTTC,CASSLRGSSEETQYF,-,many,TRBJ2-5,TRBV4-2
TGTGCCATCAGGCCAGAGCGGGGGGAAGGGGCAGAGCAGTACTTC,CAIRPERGEGAEQYF,TRBD2,-,TRBJ2-7,TRBV10-3
TGTGCCAGCAACCCGGGACTAGCGTCATATGAGCAGTTCTTC,CASNPGLASYEQFF,TRBD2,few,TRBJ2-1,TRBV12-3/TRBV12-4
TGCAGTGCTAGAGTGTCAGACCGAACCCAGTACTTC,CSARVSDRTQYF,-,-,TRBJ2-5,TRBV20-1
TGCGCCAGCAGTGAGATGGGACAGGGAGCCGAGCAGTACTTC,CASSEMGQGAEQYF,TRBD1,few,TRBJ2-7,TRBV10-2
TGCGCCAGCAGCCAAGGGGTCTACTCCTACGAGCAGTACTTC,CASSQGVYSYEQYF,-,many,TRBJ2-7,TRBV4-1
TGCAGTGCTAGAGATATCCTAGCGGGGTCTTTTGATACGCAGTATTTT,CSARDILAGSFDTQYF,TRBD2,-,TRBJ2-3,TRBV20-1
TGCGCCAGCAGCCTAAGGCCCTACAGGGTTGAGTACAATGAGCAGTTCTTC,CASSLRPYRVEYNEQFF,-,-,TRBJ2-1,TRBV4-1
TGCAGTGCTAGAGATTTAGGACTAGCGGTCACAGATACGCAGTATTTT,CSARDLGLAVTDTQYF,TRBD2,once,TRBJ2-3,TRBV20-1
TGTGCCAGCAGTCGCGGGTATAACTCCTACAATGAGCAGTACTTC,CASSRGYNSYNEQYF,-,-,TRBJ2-7,TRBV27
TGCAGTGCACCCCGCGACAGGGGAAGGACAGATACGCAGTATTTT,CSAPRDRGRTDTQYF,TRBD1,-,TRBJ2-3,TRBV20-1
TGCAGCGTCACACTAGCGGGAGTCCCCTACGAGCAGTACTTC,CSVTLAGVPYEQYF,TRBD2,-,TRBJ2-7,TRBV29-1
TGTGCCAGCAGACCGGGACAGGCTAATGAAAAACTGTTTTTT,CASRPGQANEKLFF,TRBD1,few,TRBJ1-4,TRBV12-3/TRBV12-4
TGTGCCAGCAGCCGACGACAGGGGGCGACGGGGCAGTACTTC,CASSRRQGATGQYF,TRBD1,-,TRBJ2-7,TRBV3-1
TGCAGTGCTAGGGATGGGTCCAAGGATACGCAGTATTTT,CSARDGSKDTQYF,-,many,TRBJ2-3,TRBV20-1
TGCAGCGTTGAGGGACGAGCGGGAGGGGATGAACAGTTCTTC,CSVEGRAGGDEQFF,TRBD2,-,TRBJ2-1,TRBV29-1
TGTGCCAGCAGTTTCCTCGGACTCCCATACAATGAGCAGTTCTTC,CASSFLGLPYNEQFF,-,few,TRBJ2-1,TRBV12-3/TRBV12-4
TGTGCCAGCAGTCCAAGGACGGCCTCCTACGAGCAGTACTTC,CASSPRTASYEQYF,-,few,TRBJ2-7,TRBV27
TGTGCCAGCAGCCAATTACAGGGGGTCACCGAGCAGTACTTC,CASSQLQGVTEQYF,TRBD1,-,TRBJ2-7,TRBV3-1
TGTGCCAGCAGTGAATATCGCACAGACAATGAGCAGTTCTTC,CASSEYRTDNEQFF,-,-,TRBJ2-1,TRBV25-1
TGTGCCAGCACCGGGACTAGCGACGAGACCCAGTACTTC,CASTGTSDETQYF,TRBD2,-,TRBJ2-5,TRBV7-2
TGCAGTGCTAAAGGGACTTTCCCCAATGAGCTGTTCTTC,CSAKGTFPNELFF,-,-,TRBJ2-1,TRBV20-1
TGTGCCAGCAGGACCACCTCCACAGATACGCAGTATTTT,CASRTTSTDTQYF,-,few,TRBJ2-3,TRBV25-1
TGTGCCAGCAGCTCCGTGGCGGCGGTCGGGTACAATGAGCAGTTCTTC,CASSSVAAVGYNEQFF,-,-,TRBJ2-1,TRBV7-2
TGCAGTGCTTCTGTGATCTCTGGGGCCAACGTCCTGACTTTC,CSASVISGANVLTF,-,few,TRBJ2-6,TRBV20-1
TGTGCCAGCGCCCAGGGGGCTGGCACAGATACGCAGTATTTT,CASAQGAGTDTQYF,TRBD1,many,TRBJ2-3,TRBV12-3/TRBV12-4
TGTGCCACAGGGGGACAGGGGCACGAGACCCAGTACTTC,CATGGQGHETQYF,TRBD1,-,TRBJ2-5,TRBV25-1
TGTGCCGGTACCAGCGGGACTAGCACAGATACGCAGTATTTT,CAGTSGTSTDTQYF,TRBD2,-,TRBJ2-3,TRBV2
TGCGCCAGCAGCTTGAGGTTTAGCGGGGGAAAAGACGAGCAGTACTTC,CASSLRFSGGKDEQYF,TRBD2,many,TRBJ2-7,TRBV5-1
TGTGCCAGCAGCTTAGGTTTACAGCAGTACTTC,CASSLGLQQYF,-,-,TRBJ2-5,TRBV11-2
TGTGCCAGCAGCTTAAACGGGGCAGGGGGCTTAGGAGATACGCAGTATTTT,CASSLNGAGGLGDTQYF,TRBD1,few,TRBJ2-3,TRBV7-3
TGTGCCAGCAGGGCCCAACTAGCGGGAGTACACAATGAGCAGTTCTTC,CASRAQLAGVHNEQFF,TRBD2,few,TRBJ2-1,TRBV28
TGCGCCAGCAGCCAAGCGGGAGGGATCGATGAGCAGTTCTTC,CASSQAGGIDEQFF,TRBD2,few,TRBJ2-1,TRBV4-3